This TCR beta chain was identified in a study of beta chain features in type 1 diabetes. Study-level results: For type 1 diabetes patients, VDJ junctions showed fewer insertions and more deletions.

Turning to this clone: Its target is not known.

It was one heparinised blood draw, averaging roughly 120 mL, that each donor gave. This CDR3 is 16 amino acids long. CDR1 and CDR2 from the germline V gene are PRHDT and FYEKMQ (reference sequence). J was trimmed by 5 bases and V by 2 bases; bases with no gene match: 7. Every bit of the isolated RNA underwent reverse transcription, so sequencing read expressed TCRB transcripts. Naive, central memory and regulatory T cell samples yielded about 3.9 million reads on average. The assay was immunoSEQ multiplex PCR, and TCRdb's table has in-frame clones only and misses some. The table records 330,000 or so clones, roughly 21% of them present only once.

Sequencing was carried out using naive CD4+ T cells from blood. The J gene is TRBJ2-4, the V gene TRBV13; 9 positions match TRBD2. The receptor was derived from a woman under 30 in good health. The CDR3 DNA is TGTGCCAGCAGCTTATTGGGGCGGGAGGGAGAAAACATTCAGTACTTC. Translated: CASSLLGREGENIQYF.